These T cell receptor beta chains were read from a single sample in a study of shared clonotypes between healthy human individuals. Method: immunoSEQ multiplex PCR; TCRdb's copy keeps in-frame clones and lacks some. The repertoire holds 2 million or so clones, with about 94% as singletons. Material for sequencing was naive CD8+ T cells sorted from blood. Receptor source: a man between 18 and 29 years old in good health. Both conserved end residues are part of each CDR3. Fields, in order: V gene, D gene, J gene, CDR3 DNA, CDR3 protein. The D gene is left open where the match is weak.

V gene: TRBV10-3; D gene: .; J gene: TRBJ2-5; CDR3 DNA: TGTGCCATCAGTGTGGGGTCGGTGGAGACCCAGTACTTC; CDR3 protein: CAISVGSVETQYF
V gene: TRBV4-3; D gene: TRBD2; J gene: TRBJ2-1; CDR3 DNA: TGCGCCAGCAGCCAACTAGCGGGAGATTACAATGAGCAGTTCTTC; CDR3 protein: CASSQLAGDYNEQFF
V gene: TRBV7-2; D gene: .; J gene: TRBJ2-7; CDR3 DNA: TGTGCCCGCTCGGGAGTCGACCCCGACTACGAGCAGTACTTC; CDR3 protein: CARSGVDPDYEQYF
V gene: TRBV11-2; D gene: .; J gene: TRBJ2-2; CDR3 DNA: TGTGCCAGCAGCGGCCTGGCGGGGAACACCGGGGAGCTGTTTTTT; CDR3 protein: CASSGLAGNTGELFF
V gene: TRBV28; D gene: .; J gene: TRBJ1-1; CDR3 DNA: TGTGCCAGCAGTTTTCTGGCAGGCGGGGGGGCTGAAGCTTTCTTT; CDR3 protein: CASSFLAGGGAEAFF
V gene: TRBV18; D gene: .; J gene: TRBJ2-7; CDR3 DNA: TGTGCCAGCTCACCTCCCGGACAGTCCTCCTACGAGCAGTACTTC; CDR3 protein: CASSPPGQSSYEQYF
V gene: TRBV7-9; D gene: TRBD1; J gene: TRBJ1-2; CDR3 DNA: TGTGCCAGCAGCTTAGGAGAGTCGAGGGGGCCGGCTAACTATGGCTACACCTTC; CDR3 protein: CASSLGESRGPANYGYTF
V gene: TRBV28; D gene: .; J gene: TRBJ2-4; CDR3 DNA: TGTGCCAGCAGTTTTCCCCGGGAGGCCAAAAACATTCAGTACTTC; CDR3 protein: CASSFPREAKNIQYF
V gene: TRBV9; D gene: TRBD2; J gene: TRBJ2-5; CDR3 DNA: TGTGCCAGCAGCCCTAGCGGGAGTACAGAGACCCAGTACTTC; CDR3 protein: CASSPSGSTETQYF
V gene: TRBV19; D gene: .; J gene: TRBJ2-7; CDR3 DNA: TGTGCCAGTAGTATTGATTCAGCGGCGGCCAGGGAGCAGTACTTC; CDR3 protein: CASSIDSAAAREQYF
V gene: TRBV5-6; D gene: TRBD1; J gene: TRBJ2-7; CDR3 DNA: TGTGCCAGCAGCTTGGGTAGGGGGCAGGGCCTCTACGAGCAGTACTTC; CDR3 protein: CASSLGRGQGLYEQYF
V gene: TRBV6-5; D gene: .; J gene: TRBJ2-2; CDR3 DNA: TGTGCCAGCAGTTATGGGGGCGCCGGGGAGCTGTTTTTT; CDR3 protein: CASSYGGAGELFF
V gene: TRBV25-1; D gene: .; J gene: TRBJ1-2; CDR3 DNA: TGTGCCAGCAGTGATTCGGGCCGAACTAACTATGGCTACACCTTC; CDR3 protein: CASSDSGRTNYGYTF
V gene: TRBV9; D gene: .; J gene: TRBJ1-2; CDR3 DNA: TGTGCCAGCAGCGTAGGGGGATCCTATGGCTACACCTTC; CDR3 protein: CASSVGGSYGYTF
V gene: TRBV27; D gene: TRBD2; J gene: TRBJ2-7; CDR3 DNA: TGTGCCAGCAGTTGGAGCGGGGGGGGTTACGAGCAGTACTTC; CDR3 protein: CASSWSGGGYEQYF
V gene: TRBV5-6; D gene: TRBD1; J gene: TRBJ1-4; CDR3 DNA: TGTGCCAGCAGCGACGGACAGGGGGCCGAAAAACTGTTTTTT; CDR3 protein: CASSDGQGAEKLFF
V gene: TRBV6-1; D gene: TRBD2; J gene: TRBJ2-2; CDR3 DNA: TGTGCCAGCAGTGAAGTACTAGCGGGGGGTGGGGAGCTGTTTTTT; CDR3 protein: CASSEVLAGGGELFF
V gene: TRBV6-5; D gene: TRBD1; J gene: TRBJ2-7; CDR3 DNA: TGTGCCAGCAGTACGACAGGGGAATCGTCCTACGAGCAGTACTTC; CDR3 protein: CASSTTGESSYEQYF
V gene: TRBV5-1; D gene: TRBD2; J gene: TRBJ2-7; CDR3 DNA: TGCGCCAGCAGCTTGGCGGGAGGGAACTTCTACGAGCAGTACTTC; CDR3 protein: CASSLAGGNFYEQYF
V gene: TRBV11-2; D gene: TRBD1; J gene: TRBJ1-2; CDR3 DNA: TGTGCCAGCAGCTCGGACAGGGGAAATGGCTACACCTTC; CDR3 protein: CASSSDRGNGYTF
V gene: TRBV11-1; D gene: TRBD1; J gene: TRBJ2-7; CDR3 DNA: TGTGCCAGCAGCGTAGGGACAGGGAGCTACGAGCAGTACTTC; CDR3 protein: CASSVGTGSYEQYF
V gene: TRBV12-5; D gene: TRBD1; J gene: TRBJ2-7; CDR3 DNA: TGTGCTAGTGGTTGGGACAGGGGCCACGAGCAGTACTTC; CDR3 protein: CASGWDRGHEQYF
V gene: TRBV6-5; D gene: .; J gene: TRBJ2-7; CDR3 DNA: TGTGCCAGCAGTTTAATCGCAGGGGCCTACGAGCAGTACTTC; CDR3 protein: CASSLIAGAYEQYF
V gene: TRBV27; D gene: TRBD2; J gene: TRBJ2-1; CDR3 DNA: TGTGCCAGCAGTTTAATAGGACTAGTGAGTTATGAGCAGTTCTTC; CDR3 protein: CASSLIGLVSYEQFF
V gene: TRBV6-1; D gene: .; J gene: TRBJ1-1; CDR3 DNA: TGTGCCAGCAGTCCAACAAAGGACACTGAAGCTTTCTTT; CDR3 protein: CASSPTKDTEAFF
V gene: TRBV6-5; D gene: .; J gene: TRBJ2-1; CDR3 DNA: TGTGCCAGCACCCGGGAGCCCTGGCATGAGCAGTTCTTC; CDR3 protein: CASTREPWHEQFF
V gene: TRBV27; D gene: TRBD1; J gene: TRBJ1-5; CDR3 DNA: TGTGCCAGCAGTTTTCGAGGGGGCCAGCCCCAGCATTTT; CDR3 protein: CASSFRGGQPQHF
V gene: TRBV4-3; D gene: .; J gene: TRBJ1-6; CDR3 DNA: TGCGCCAGCAGCCTCGATCCCCCGAGCTCCTATAATTCACCCCTCCACTTT; CDR3 protein: CASSLDPPSSYNSPLHF
V gene: TRBV5-4; D gene: TRBD1; J gene: TRBJ1-1; CDR3 DNA: TGTGCCAGCAGCTGGGGGGCGGGGACAGGGAACACTGAAGCTTTCTTT; CDR3 protein: CASSWGAGTGNTEAFF
V gene: TRBV28; D gene: TRBD2; J gene: TRBJ2-2; CDR3 DNA: TGTGCCAGCAGTAGGGGACTAGCGGAACGGACCGGGGAGCTGTTTTTT; CDR3 protein: CASSRGLAERTGELFF
V gene: TRBV5-1; D gene: .; J gene: TRBJ2-7; CDR3 DNA: TGCGCCAGCAGCTTGGAAGAGGCCGGGGCCGTTTTCCCCTACGAGCAGTACTTC; CDR3 protein: CASSLEEAGAVFPYEQYF
V gene: TRBV13; D gene: .; J gene: TRBJ1-1; CDR3 DNA: TGTGCCAGCAGCTTTTTCATGGGGGCGAACACTGAAGCTTTCTTT; CDR3 protein: CASSFFMGANTEAFF
V gene: TRBV27; D gene: .; J gene: TRBJ1-1; CDR3 DNA: TGTGCCAGCAGTTTATCCCCGGGGGGGAACACTGAAGCTTTCTTT; CDR3 protein: CASSLSPGGNTEAFF
V gene: TRBV27; D gene: .; J gene: TRBJ1-5; CDR3 DNA: TGTGCCAGTTCTATTATCGGTCAGCCCCAGCATTTT; CDR3 protein: CASSIIGQPQHF
V gene: TRBV6-6; D gene: .; J gene: TRBJ1-4; CDR3 DNA: TGTGCCAGCAGTTACTCGGGGGTCGCAACTAATGAAAAACTGTTTTTT; CDR3 protein: CASSYSGVATNEKLFF
V gene: TRBV6-1; D gene: .; J gene: TRBJ2-7; CDR3 DNA: TGTGCCATCAGAGACGGGACACCGAGCTCCTACGAGCAGTACTTC; CDR3 protein: CAIRDGTPSSYEQYF